This entry lists 20 T cell receptor beta chains sequenced from one sample in a study of blood T cell repertoires in COVID-19. Repertoires were generated with immunoSEQ multiplex PCR, while TCRdb's copy carries only in-frame clones and drops some. The data contain under 300,000 clones, about 85% of them singletons. Sequencing was performed on peripheral blood. These receptors were collected from a human donor in a cohort sampled during active COVID-19.

In its sample, this clone was seen once. This chain links TRBV13 with TRBJ2-7; 9 bases match TRBD2. V dropped 3 bases and J dropped 6; count of bases not matched to a gene: 12. The CDR3 is made up of 16 amino acids. Per germline, CDR1 PRHDT and CDR2 FYEKMQ (reference sequence). The CDR3 sequence is CASSFRAGGGSAEQYF. DNA for the CDR3: TGTGCCAGCAGCTTCCGAGCGGGAGGAGGCTCAGCCGAGCAGTACTTC.

The rearrangement joins TRBV5-6 to TRBJ2-1; D is possibly TRBD1 (5 bases). CDR3 size: 16 residues. The germline V gene encodes CDR1 SGHDT and CDR2 YYEEEE. Trimming removed 2 bases from V and 5 bases from J, with 17 bases in between. The CDR3: CASSFQGPKGHNEQFF. CDR3 nucleotide sequence: TGTGCCAGCAGCTTTCAGGGTCCCAAGGGGCACAATGAGCAGTTCTTC. The variable domain in full, with the rest retrieved from reference TRBV5-6 and TRBJ2-1, is DAGVTQSPTHLIKTRGQQVTLRCSPKSGHDTVSWYQQALGQGPQFIFQYYEEEERQRGNFPDRFSGHQFPNYSSELNVNALLLGDSALYLCASSFQGPKGHNEQFFGPGTRLTVL.

The chain combines TRBV12-3 or TRBV12-4 with TRBJ2-5; D might be TRBD2 (5 bases). The CDR3 extends over 11 amino acids. V was shortened by 7 bases and J by 5 bases, with 8 bases between the two germline ends. Written as DNA, the CDR3 is TGTGCCAGCACCCCGGGGGAGACCCAGTACTTC. Amino acid sequence: CASTPGETQYF.

This chain connects TRBV7-2 to TRBJ1-5; TRBD1 matches 7 bases. The CDR3 has 17 amino acids. Germline V gives CDR1 SGHTA, CDR2 FQGNSA. Trimming took 0 bases from V and 3 from J; bases not matched to a gene: 8. The CDR3 coding sequence is TGTGCCAGCAGCTTAGCGACAGGGACGGGGGACAATCAGCCCCAGCATTTT. Translating it yields CASSLATGTGDNQPQHF.

This clone has just one count. The rearrangement links TRBV10-3 to TRBJ2-1, with TRBD1 as a possible D gene (6 bases). V was shortened by 8 bases and J by 8 bases, with 19 bases between the two germline ends. The V gene's germline CDR1 is ENHRY and CDR2 SYGVKD. This CDR3 spans 14 amino acids. CDR3 residues: CAIGDSSSGDEQFF. The CDR3 DNA follows: TGTGCCATCGGAGACAGTAGCTCAGGGGATGAGCAGTTCTTC.

The chain has TRBV5-6 and TRBJ1-5, with D unclear. V was shortened by 1 base and J by 1 base, with 6 bases between the two germline ends. Germline V gene lookup returns CDR1 SGHDT and CDR2 YYEEEE. The CDR3 totals 14 residues. In DNA, the CDR3 is TGTGCCAGCAGCTTGTCGGGGAGCAATCAGCCCCAGCATTTT. It is translated as CASSLSGSNQPQHF.

This chain joins TRBV19 and TRBJ2-7, with 12 bases fitting TRBD2. V trimming: 4 bases; J trimming: 5 bases; junction bases outside the gene matches: 9. This CDR3 comprises 16 residues. Germline V gives CDR1 LNHDA, CDR2 SQIVND (reference sequence). CDR3 DNA: TGTGCCAGTAGTAGAACGACTAGCGGGAGAAACAACGAGCAGTACTTC. Protein sequence: CASSRTTSGRNNEQYF.

This chain uses TRBV28 with TRBJ1-3; perhaps TRBD1 as D (6 bases). Germline CDR1 is MDHEN and CDR2 is SYDVKM. CDR3 length equals 12 residues. Trimming cost V 6 bases and J 3 bases, with 6 bases left between them. The CDR3 protein is CASRDSGNTIYF. The CDR3 DNA reads as TGTGCCAGCAGGGACAGTGGAAACACCATATATTTT. The full variable domain, in which reference TRBV28 and TRBJ1-3 provide the parts outside the CDR3, is DVKVTQSSRYLVKRTGEKVFLECVQDMDHENMFWYRQDPGLGLRLIYFSYDVKMKEKGDIPEGYSVSREKKERFSLILESASTNQTSMYLCASRDSGNTIYFGEGSWLTVV.

This chain connects TRBV6-5 to TRBJ2-6, with no clear D. V was cut by 6 bases and J by 0 bases, with 9 bases left in between. CDR1 is MNHEY and CDR2 is SVGAGI in the germline V gene. The CDR3 consists of 15 residues. The CDR3 coding sequence is TGTGCCAGCAGGGCCCTTGTCTCTGGGGCCAACGTCCTGACTTTC. This codes for CASRALVSGANVLTF.

This chain uses TRBV27 with TRBJ1-3; 7 bases line up with TRBD1. This CDR3 comprises 14 residues. The germline gives CDR1 MNHEY, CDR2 SMNVEV (reference sequence). V lost 4 bases and J lost 0; bases outside the gene matches: 0. The CDR3 coding sequence is TGTGCCAGCAGTTCAGGGGGCTCTGGAAACACCATATATTTT. As protein: CASSSGGSGNTIYF.

The genes are TRBV19 and TRBJ2-7; 9 nucleotides line up with TRBD2. Trimming cost V 9 bases and J 4 bases; bases outside gene matches: 10. Germline values: CDR1 LNHDA, CDR2 SQIVND (reference sequence). This CDR3 contains 14 residues. CDR3 bases: TGTGCCAGCAAACCCTCTAGCGGGACGTACGAGCAGTACTTC. Translated, it gives CASKPSSGTYEQYF.

This chain joins TRBV28 and TRBJ2-1; D gene unclear. This CDR3 is 15 amino acids long. Per germline, CDR1 MDHEN and CDR2 SYDVKM. V was cut by 5 bases and J by 2 bases, with 13 bases left in between. CDR3 region: CASSPPGRTYNEQFF. The CDR3 DNA reads TGTGCCAGCAGTCCCCCAGGAAGAACCTACAATGAGCAGTTCTTC.

The chain carries TRBV18 and TRBJ1-2, with 10 bases aligning to TRBD1. Trimming removed 3 bases from V and 6 bases from J; junction bases left unmatched: 4. The CDR3 totals 14 residues. Germline loops: CDR1 KGHSH, CDR2 LQKENI. The DNA for the CDR3 is TGTGCCAGCTCACCCGGGACAGGGGCCGATGGCTACACCTTC. Translation gives CASSPGTGADGYTF.

The CDR3 reads CASSPPTGTGLGKNIQYF. CDR3 DNA sequence: TGTGCCAGCAGTCCTCCGACAGGGACGGGGTTGGGCAAAAACATTCAGTACTTC. J is TRBJ2-4 and V is TRBV27; 7 nucleotides align to TRBD1. The CDR3 loop spans 18 amino acids. V dropped 5 bases and J dropped 3; count of bases not matched to a gene: 16. CDR1 and CDR2 (germline): MNHEY, SMNVEV (reference sequence).

The V and J genes are TRBV11-2 and TRBJ2-7; 7 nucleotides agree with TRBD1. The length of the CDR3 is 14 residues. The ends lost 5 bases at V and 1 base at J; junction bases unmatched: 5. In germline, CDR1 is SGHAT, CDR2 FQNNGV. DNA for the CDR3: TGTGCCAGCAGCCTCGGACAGGCGTCCTACGAGCAGTACTTC. Translating gives CASSLGQASYEQYF.

The rearrangement uses TRBV3-1 (or the pseudogene TRBV3-2) and TRBJ2-4; TRBD2 agrees at 8 bases. CDR3 size: 18 residues. Germline-derived CDR1 and CDR2 are LGHDT and YNNKEL (reference sequence). The J segment lost 1 base and the V segment lost 1 base, leaving 9 bases of the junction unmatched. The CDR3 is CASSQVDSGTSAKNIQYF. As DNA, the CDR3 is TGTGCCAGCAGCCAAGTTGATAGCGGGACCTCGGCCAAAAACATTCAGTACTTC.

This sequence joins TRBV2 and TRBJ2-7; 8 bases map to TRBD1. V trimming: 6 bases; J trimming: 3 bases; junction bases outside the gene matches: 10. The CDR3 has 15 amino acids. Germline-derived CDR1 and CDR2 are SNHLY and FYNNEI. The chain's CDR3 is CASRADRGQVYEQYF. In nucleotides, the CDR3 is TGTGCCAGCAGAGCAGACAGGGGACAAGTCTACGAGCAGTACTTC.

This clone was found once. This chain uses TRBV4-1 with TRBJ2-1; 13 bases fit TRBD2. The trim removed 4 bases at V and 5 bases at J, leaving 11 bases unmatched. Germline lookup yields CDR1 MGHRA and CDR2 YSYEKL. The length of the CDR3 is 18 residues. CDR3 sequence: CASSPSGTSGISDNEQFF. The CDR3 DNA reads as TGCGCCAGCAGCCCGTCCGGGACTAGCGGGATCTCAGACAATGAGCAGTTCTTC.

The V and J genes are TRBV10-3 and TRBJ2-1; D gene unclear. V dropped 2 bases and J dropped 8 bases, with 7 bases sitting between them. The CDR3 has 12 amino acids. CDR1 is ENHRY, CDR2 SYGVKD, per germline. CDR3 in amino acids: CAISEDEDEQFF. DNA for the CDR3: TGTGCCATCAGTGAGGACGAGGATGAGCAGTTCTTC.

The genes are TRBV19 and TRBJ2-7, with 12 bases identical to TRBD2. Trimming cost V 8 bases and J 3 bases; bases outside gene matches: 23. Germline V lookup: CDR1 LNHDA, CDR2 SQIVND (reference sequence). The CDR3 sequence is 20 residues long. The CDR3 sequence is CASRSCGGGTSGPPVYEQYF. CDR3 in DNA: TGTGCCAGTCGTAGTTGTGGCGGTGGGACTAGCGGGCCTCCGGTCTACGAGCAGTACTTC.